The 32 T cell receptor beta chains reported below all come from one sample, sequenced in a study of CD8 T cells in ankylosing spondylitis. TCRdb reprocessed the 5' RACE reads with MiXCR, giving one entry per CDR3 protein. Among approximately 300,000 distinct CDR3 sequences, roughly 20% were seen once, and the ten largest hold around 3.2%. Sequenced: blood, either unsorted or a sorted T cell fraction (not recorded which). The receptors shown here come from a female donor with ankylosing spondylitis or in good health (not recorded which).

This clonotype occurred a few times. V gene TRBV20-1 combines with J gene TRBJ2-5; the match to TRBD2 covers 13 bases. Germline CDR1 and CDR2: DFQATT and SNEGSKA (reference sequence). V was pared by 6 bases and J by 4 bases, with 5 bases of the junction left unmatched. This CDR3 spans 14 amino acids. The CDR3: CSAKLAGGVETQYF. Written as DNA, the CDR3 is TGCAGTGCCAAACTAGCGGGAGGGGTAGAGACCCAGTACTTC.

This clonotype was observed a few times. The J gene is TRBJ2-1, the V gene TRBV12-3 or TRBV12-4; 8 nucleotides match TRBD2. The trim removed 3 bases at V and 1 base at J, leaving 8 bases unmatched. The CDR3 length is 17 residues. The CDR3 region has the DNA TGTGCCAGCAGTTTCACGGGTCGCGGGAGGTCCTACAATGAGCAGTTCTTC. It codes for CASSFTGRGRSYNEQFF.

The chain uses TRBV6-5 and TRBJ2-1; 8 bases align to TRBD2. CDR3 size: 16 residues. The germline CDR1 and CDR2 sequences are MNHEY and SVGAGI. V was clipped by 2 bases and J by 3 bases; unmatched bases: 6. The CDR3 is CASSYESSGNYNEQFF. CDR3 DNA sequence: TGTGCCAGCAGTTACGAGAGTAGCGGGAACTACAATGAGCAGTTCTTC.

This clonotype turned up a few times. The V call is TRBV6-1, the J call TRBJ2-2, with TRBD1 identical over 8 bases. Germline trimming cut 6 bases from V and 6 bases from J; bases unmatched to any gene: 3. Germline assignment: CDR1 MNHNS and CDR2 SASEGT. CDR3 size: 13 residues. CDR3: CASSETGAGELFF. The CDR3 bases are TGTGCCAGCAGCGAGACAGGGGCCGGGGAGCTGTTTTTT.

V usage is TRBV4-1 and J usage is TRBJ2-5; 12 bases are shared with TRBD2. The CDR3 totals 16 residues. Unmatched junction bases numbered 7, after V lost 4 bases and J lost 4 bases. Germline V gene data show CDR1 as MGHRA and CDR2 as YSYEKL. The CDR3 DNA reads TGCGCCAGCAGCCCTAGACTAGCGGGAGAAGGAGAGACCCAGTACTTC. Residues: CASSPRLAGEGETQYF.

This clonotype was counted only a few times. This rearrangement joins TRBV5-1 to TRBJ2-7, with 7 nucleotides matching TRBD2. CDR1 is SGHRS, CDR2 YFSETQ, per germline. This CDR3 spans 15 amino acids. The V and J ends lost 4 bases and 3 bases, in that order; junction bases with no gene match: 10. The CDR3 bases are TGCGCCAGCAGCCCCCGGGACTATTCCTACTACGAGCAGTACTTC. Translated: CASSPRDYSYYEQYF.

The CDR3 DNA reads TGCGCCAGCAGCCACCGGACTAGCGGGAGAGGGATTGAGCAGTTCTTC. Its protein product is CASSHRTSGRGIEQFF. The rearrangement links TRBV4-3 to TRBJ2-1; TRBD2 agrees at 13 bases. This CDR3 spans 16 amino acids. J was trimmed by 9 bases and V by 3 bases; bases with no gene match: 8. From germline, CDR1 is LGHNA and CDR2 YSLEER.

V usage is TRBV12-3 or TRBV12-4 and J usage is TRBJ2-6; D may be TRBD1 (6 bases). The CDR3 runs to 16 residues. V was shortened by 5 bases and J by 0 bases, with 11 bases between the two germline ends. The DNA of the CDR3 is TGTGCCAGCAGTCCCGGGACAATCTCTGGGGCCAACGTCCTGACTTTC. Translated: CASSPGTISGANVLTF.

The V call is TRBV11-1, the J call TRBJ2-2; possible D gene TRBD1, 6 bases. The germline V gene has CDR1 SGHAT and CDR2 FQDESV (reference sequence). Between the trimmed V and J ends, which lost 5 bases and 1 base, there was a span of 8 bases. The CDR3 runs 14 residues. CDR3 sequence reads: CASSDRLNTGELFF. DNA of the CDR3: TGTGCCAGCAGCGACAGGTTGAACACCGGGGAGCTGTTTTTT.

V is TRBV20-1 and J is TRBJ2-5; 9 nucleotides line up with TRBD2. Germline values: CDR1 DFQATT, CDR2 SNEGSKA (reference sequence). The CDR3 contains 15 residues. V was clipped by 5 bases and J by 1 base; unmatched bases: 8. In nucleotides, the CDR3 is TGCAGTGCTGGTTCGGGCGGGAGGGCCCAAGAGACCCAGTACTTC. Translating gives CSAGSGGRAQETQYF.

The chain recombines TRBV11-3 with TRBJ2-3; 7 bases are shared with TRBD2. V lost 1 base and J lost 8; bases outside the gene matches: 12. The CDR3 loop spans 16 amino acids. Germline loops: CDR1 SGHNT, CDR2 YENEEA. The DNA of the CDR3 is TGTGCCAGCAGCTTAGGTGGCGGGAGCAGGACCGGTACGCAGTATTTT. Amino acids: CASSLGGGSRTGTQYF.

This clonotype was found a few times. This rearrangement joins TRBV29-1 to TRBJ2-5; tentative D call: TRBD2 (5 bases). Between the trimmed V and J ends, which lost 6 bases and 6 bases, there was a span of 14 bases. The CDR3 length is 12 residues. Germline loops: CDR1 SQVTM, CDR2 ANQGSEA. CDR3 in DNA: TGCAGCGTCCTAGTGGGGAGTCAGACCCAGTACTTC. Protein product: CSVLVGSQTQYF.

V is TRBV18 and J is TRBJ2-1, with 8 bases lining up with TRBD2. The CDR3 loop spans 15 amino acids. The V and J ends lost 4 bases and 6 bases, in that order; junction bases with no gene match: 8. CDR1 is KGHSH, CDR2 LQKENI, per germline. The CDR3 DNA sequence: TGTGCCAGCTCACAGGGGACTAGTCAGTCCAATGAGCAGTTCTTC. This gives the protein CASSQGTSQSNEQFF. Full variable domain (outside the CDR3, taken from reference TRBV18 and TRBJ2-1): NAGVMQNPRHLVRRRGQEARLRCSPMKGHSHVYWYRQLPEEGLKFMVYLQKENIIDESGMPKERFSAEFPKEGPSILRIQQVVRGDSAAYFCASSQGTSQSNEQFFGPGTRLTVL.

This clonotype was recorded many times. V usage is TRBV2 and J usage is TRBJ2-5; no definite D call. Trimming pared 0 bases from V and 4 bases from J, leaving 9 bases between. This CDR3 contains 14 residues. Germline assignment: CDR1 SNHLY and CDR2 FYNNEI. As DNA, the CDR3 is TGTGCCAGCAGTGAAGCGCTTCCTCGAGAGACCCAGTACTTC. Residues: CASSEALPRETQYF.

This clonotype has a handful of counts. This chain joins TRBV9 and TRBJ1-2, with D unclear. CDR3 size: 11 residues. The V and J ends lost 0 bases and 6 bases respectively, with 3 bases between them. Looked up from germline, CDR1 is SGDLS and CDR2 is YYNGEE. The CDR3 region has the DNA TGTGCCAGCAGCGTAGGGCATGGCTACACCTTC. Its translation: CASSVGHGYTF.

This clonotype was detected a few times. The CDR3 region is CASSLGRWGLNTEAFF. CDR3 nucleotides: TGTGCCAGCAGTTTAGGACGATGGGGGCTAAACACTGAAGCTTTCTTT. The chain couples TRBV12-3 or TRBV12-4 to TRBJ1-1, with a tentative D call TRBD1 (6 bases). The CDR3 extends over 16 amino acids. With 1 base removed from V and 2 bases from J, the gap between germline ends came to 14 bases.

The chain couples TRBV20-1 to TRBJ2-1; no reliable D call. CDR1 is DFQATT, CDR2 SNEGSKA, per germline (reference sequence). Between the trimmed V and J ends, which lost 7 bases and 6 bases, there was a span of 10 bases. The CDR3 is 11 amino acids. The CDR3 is CSELSLNEQFF. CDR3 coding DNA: TGCAGTGAGTTAAGCCTCAATGAGCAGTTCTTC.

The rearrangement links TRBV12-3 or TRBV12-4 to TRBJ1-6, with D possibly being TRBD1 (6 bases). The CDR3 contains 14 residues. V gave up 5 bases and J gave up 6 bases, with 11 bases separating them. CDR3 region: CASSRQDPNSPLHF. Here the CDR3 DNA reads TGTGCCAGCAGTAGACAGGACCCTAATTCACCCCTCCACTTT.

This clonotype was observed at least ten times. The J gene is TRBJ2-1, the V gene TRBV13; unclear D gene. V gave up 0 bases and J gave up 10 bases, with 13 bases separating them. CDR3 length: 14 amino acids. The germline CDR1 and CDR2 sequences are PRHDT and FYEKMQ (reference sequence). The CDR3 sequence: CASSLGVTSWEQFF. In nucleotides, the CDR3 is TGTGCCAGCAGCTTAGGGGTCACGTCATGGGAGCAGTTCTTC.

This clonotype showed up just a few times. CDR3 amino acids: CSASSAGPSERNEQFF. As DNA, the CDR3 is TGCAGTGCTAGCTCAGCGGGACCTTCGGAACGGAATGAGCAGTTCTTC. This sequence joins TRBV20-1 and TRBJ2-1, with TRBD2 matching 7 bases. V lost 3 bases, J lost 7 bases, and 15 bases stayed unmatched. Germline assignment: CDR1 DFQATT and CDR2 SNEGSKA (reference sequence). The CDR3 length is 16 residues.

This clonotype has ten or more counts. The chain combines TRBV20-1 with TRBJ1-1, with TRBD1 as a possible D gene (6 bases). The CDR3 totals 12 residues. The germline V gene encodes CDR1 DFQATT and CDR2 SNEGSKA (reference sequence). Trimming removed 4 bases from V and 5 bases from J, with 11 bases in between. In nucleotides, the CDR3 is TGCAGTGCTAAGGGGAGGGGGACTGAAGCTTTCTTT. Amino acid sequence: CSAKGRGTEAFF.

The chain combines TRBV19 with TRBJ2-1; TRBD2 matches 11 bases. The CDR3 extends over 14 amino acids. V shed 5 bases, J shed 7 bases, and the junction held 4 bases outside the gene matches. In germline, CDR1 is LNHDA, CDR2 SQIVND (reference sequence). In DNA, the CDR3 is TGTGCCAGTAGTGCGACTAGCGGGATAAATGAGCAGTTCTTC. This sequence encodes CASSATSGINEQFF.

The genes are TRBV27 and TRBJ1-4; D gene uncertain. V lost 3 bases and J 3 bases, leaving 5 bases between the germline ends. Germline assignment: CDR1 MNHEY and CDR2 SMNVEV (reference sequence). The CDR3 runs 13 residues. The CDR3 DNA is TGTGCCAGCAGTTTTCAACCTAATGAAAAACTGTTTTTT. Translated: CASSFQPNEKLFF.

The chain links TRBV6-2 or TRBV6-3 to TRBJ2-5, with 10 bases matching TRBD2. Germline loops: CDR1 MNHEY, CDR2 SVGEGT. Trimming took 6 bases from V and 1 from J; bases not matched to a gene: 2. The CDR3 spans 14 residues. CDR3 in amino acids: CASRLAGAQETQYF. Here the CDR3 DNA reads TGTGCCAGCAGGCTAGCGGGAGCCCAAGAGACCCAGTACTTC.

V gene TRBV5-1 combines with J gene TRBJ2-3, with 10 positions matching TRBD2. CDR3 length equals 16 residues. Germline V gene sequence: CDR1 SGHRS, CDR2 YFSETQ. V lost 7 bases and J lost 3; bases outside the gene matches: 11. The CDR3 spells CASRLLAGERTDTQYF. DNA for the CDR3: TGCGCCAGCCGTCTCCTAGCGGGAGAGAGGACAGATACGCAGTATTTT.

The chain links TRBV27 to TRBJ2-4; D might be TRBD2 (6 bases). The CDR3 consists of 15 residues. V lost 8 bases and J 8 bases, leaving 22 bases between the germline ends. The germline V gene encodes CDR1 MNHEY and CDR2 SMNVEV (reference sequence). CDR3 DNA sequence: TGTGCCAGCGGACTCATGGGGGGTGGGGTGGACATTCAGTACTTC. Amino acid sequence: CASGLMGGGVDIQYF.

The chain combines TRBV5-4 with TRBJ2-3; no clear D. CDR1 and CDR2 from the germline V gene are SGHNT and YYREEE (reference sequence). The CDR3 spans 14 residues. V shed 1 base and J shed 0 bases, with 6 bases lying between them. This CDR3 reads CASSLPASTDTQYF. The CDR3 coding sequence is TGTGCCAGCAGCTTGCCGGCGAGCACAGATACGCAGTATTTT.

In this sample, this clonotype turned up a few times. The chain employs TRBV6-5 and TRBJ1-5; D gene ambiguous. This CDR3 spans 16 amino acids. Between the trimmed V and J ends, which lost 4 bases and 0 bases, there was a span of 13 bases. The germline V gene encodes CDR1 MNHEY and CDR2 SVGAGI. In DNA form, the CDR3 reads TGTGCCAGCAGTTTGGGCGCAGCCGATAGCAATCAGCCCCAGCATTTT. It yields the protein CASSLGAADSNQPQHF.

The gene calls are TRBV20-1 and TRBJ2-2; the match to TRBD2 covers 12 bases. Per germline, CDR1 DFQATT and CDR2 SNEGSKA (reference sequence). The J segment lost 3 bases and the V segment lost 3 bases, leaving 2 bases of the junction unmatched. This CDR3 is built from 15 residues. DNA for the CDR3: TGCAGTGCTAGGAGACTAGCGGGAGACACCGGGGAGCTGTTTTTT. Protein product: CSARRLAGDTGELFF.

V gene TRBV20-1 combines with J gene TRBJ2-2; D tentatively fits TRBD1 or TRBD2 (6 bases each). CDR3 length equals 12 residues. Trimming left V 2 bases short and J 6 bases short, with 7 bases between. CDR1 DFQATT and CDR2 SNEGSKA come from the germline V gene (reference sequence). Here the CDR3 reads CSARRGAGELFF. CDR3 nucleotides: TGCAGTGCTAGAAGGGGGGCCGGGGAGCTGTTTTTT.

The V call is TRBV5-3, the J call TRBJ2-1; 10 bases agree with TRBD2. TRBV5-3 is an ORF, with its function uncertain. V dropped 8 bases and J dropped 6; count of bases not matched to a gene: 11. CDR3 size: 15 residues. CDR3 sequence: CASPSGRHSVNEQFF. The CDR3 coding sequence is TGTGCCAGTCCTAGCGGGAGACACTCCGTCAATGAGCAGTTCTTC.

The CDR3 here is CASRRTVTDTQYF. The CDR3 bases are TGTGCCAGCAGAAGGACGGTCACAGATACGCAGTATTTT. V usage is TRBV6-1 and J usage is TRBJ2-3, with D uncertain. Looked up from germline, CDR1 is MNHNS and CDR2 is SASEGT. V shed 6 bases and J shed 2 bases, with 9 bases lying between them. This CDR3 is built from 13 residues.